This T cell receptor (beta chain) was recorded in a study of PD-L1 blockade in urothelial cancer. Germline V CDR1 and CDR2: SGHTA, FQGNSA. This CDR3 contains 15 residues. Trimming removed 4 bases from V and 2 bases from J, with 14 bases in between. TCRdb's copy holds only in-frame clones and misses some; the assay was immunoSEQ multiplex PCR. Among fewer than 55,000 clones listed, roughly four fifths were seen once. The chain is built from TRBV7-2 and TRBJ1-2; D not resolved. Specimen: PBMCs, collected around atezolizumab (anti-PD-L1) treatment. This clonotype originated in a man between 65 and 85 years old with urothelial cancer. The CDR3 DNA reads TGTGCCAGCAGCTCGGACGAGAGGGTAAACTATGGCTACACCTTC. It encodes CASSSDERVNYGYTF.